This T cell receptor beta chain was captured in a study of siplizumab effects on memory and regulatory T cells. Study-wide points: Suppressive activity of Tregs proliferating in siplizumab cultures remained unconfirmed.

The germline V gene has CDR1 SGHAT and CDR2 FQDESV (reference sequence). Unmatched junction bases numbered 13, after V lost 5 bases and J lost 6 bases. There are 17 residues in the CDR3. Produced via immunoSEQ multiplex PCR; TCRdb's table is partial and in-frame only. The table records approximately 110,000 clones, 92% of them present only once. In regard to this clone: Its antigen is not known.

This clonotype was sampled from a human donor in good health. Sequencing used Tregs sorted from blood. The chain couples TRBV11-1 to TRBJ2-1; 10 positions match TRBD2. The CDR3 bases are TGTGCCAGCAGCCAATGGCTAAGCGGGGGGGCGAGCAATGAGCAGTTCTTC. Translating gives CASSQWLSGGASNEQFF.